The 21 T cell receptor beta chains below all came from one sample that was sequenced in a study of OX40 agonist ivuxolimab in advanced cancers. The table came from immunoSEQ multiplex PCR; TCRdb's copy has only in-frame clones and leaves some out. The sample records tens of thousands of clones, 89% being singletons. Specimen: CD4+ or CD8+ T cells sorted from blood, collected in a trial of the OX40 agonist ivuxolimab. These receptors were taken from an adult with an advanced solid tumor such as melanoma, head and neck, liver or kidney cancer.

The chain uses TRBV27 and TRBJ1-5; TRBD1 matches at 8 bases. This CDR3 is built from 15 residues. The germline gives CDR1 MNHEY, CDR2 SMNVEV (reference sequence). The junction had 4 bases not matched to a gene; V was cut back by 6 bases and J by 0 bases. CDR3 DNA sequence: TGTGCCAGCAGAGGACAGGGCCTTAGCAATCAGCCCCAGCATTTT. Protein: CASRGQGLSNQPQHF.

V and J are TRBV5-1 and TRBJ2-7, with unresolved D. The germline V gene has CDR1 SGHRS and CDR2 YFSETQ. CDR3 length: 14 residues. Between the trimmed V and J ends, which lost 0 bases and 1 base, there was a span of 8 bases. The CDR3 sequence: CASSLGQTSYEQYF. CDR3 coding DNA: TGCGCCAGCAGCTTGGGGCAGACTTCCTACGAGCAGTACTTC.

V gene TRBV9 combines with J gene TRBJ2-7, with 8 bases that match TRBD1. Germline assignment: CDR1 SGDLS and CDR2 YYNGEE. J lost 6 bases, V lost 4 bases, and 12 bases had no gene match. The CDR3 sequence is 15 residues long. The CDR3 region is CASSPRTGKGFEQYF. For the CDR3, the DNA is TGTGCCAGCAGCCCCCGGACAGGGAAAGGGTTCGAGCAGTACTTC.

V gene TRBV7-9 combines with J gene TRBJ2-7; 10 bases align to TRBD2. V lost 8 bases and J lost 4; bases outside the gene matches: 5. The CDR3 loop spans 13 amino acids. CDR1 is SEHNR and CDR2 is FQNEAQ in the germline V gene (reference sequence). CDR3 in amino acids: CASGTSEKYEQYF. The CDR3 nucleotides read TGTGCCAGCGGGACTAGCGAAAAGTACGAGCAGTACTTC.

The chain joins TRBV5-6 to TRBJ2-5; TRBD1 agrees at 7 bases. V was pared by 4 bases and J by 2 bases, with 2 bases of the junction left unmatched. CDR3 length: 13 residues. Germline assignment: CDR1 SGHDT and CDR2 YYEEEE. CDR3 DNA: TGTGCCAGCAGCCCGACAGGGCAAGAGACCCAGTACTTC. Protein: CASSPTGQETQYF.

The chain couples TRBV9 to TRBJ1-5, with D perhaps matching TRBD1 (6 bases). Germline-derived CDR1 and CDR2 are SGDLS and YYNGEE. V lost 3 bases and J 4 bases, leaving 14 bases between the germline ends. The CDR3 consists of 15 residues. In nucleotides, the CDR3 is TGTGCCAGCAGCGGGGGGCCGATGGGGAATCAGCCCCAGCATTTT. Its translation: CASSGGPMGNQPQHF.

The chain links TRBV4-1 to TRBJ1-2, with a weak D call TRBD1 (6 bases). V lost 4 bases to trimming and J lost 3 bases, with 15 bases between them. CDR1 MGHRA and CDR2 YSYEKL come from the germline V gene. The CDR3 is 15 residues long. CDR3 sequence reads: CASSLRWRGDYGYTF. DNA for the CDR3: TGCGCCAGCAGCCTGCGGTGGAGGGGGGACTATGGCTACACCTTC.

This clone is a singleton in its sample. V and J are TRBV5-1 and TRBJ1-5; D is uncertain. Trimming shortened V by 1 base and J by 0 bases, and 8 bases separated the two germline ends. From germline, CDR1 is SGHRS and CDR2 YFSETQ. The CDR3 is 15 amino acids. CDR3 in amino acids: CASSLMGYSNQPQHF. The DNA for the CDR3 is TGCGCCAGCAGCTTGATGGGATATAGCAATCAGCCCCAGCATTTT.

The CDR3 region has the DNA TGTGCCAGCAGCCCCCACGGAAGCATAGAGGAAAAACTGTTTTTT. Encoded protein: CASSPHGSIEEKLFF. The chain is built from TRBV6-5 and TRBJ1-4; D is ambiguous. V shed 6 bases and J shed 8 bases, with 19 bases lying between them. This CDR3 has 15 residues. The germline CDR1 and CDR2 sequences are MNHEY and SVGAGI.

The chain has TRBV6-5 and TRBJ1-1; no reliable D call. This CDR3 contains 12 residues. Per the germline V gene, CDR1 is MNHEY and CDR2 is SVGAGI. V was cut by 7 bases and J by 0 bases, with 6 bases left in between. This CDR3 is CASMGMNTEAFF. The CDR3 nucleotides are TGTGCCAGCATGGGAATGAACACTGAAGCTTTCTTT.

This clone was observed a few times. The CDR3 protein is CAITGGNTEAFF. DNA for the CDR3: TGTGCCATCACTGGGGGTAACACTGAAGCTTTCTTT. The V gene is TRBV10-3, the J gene TRBJ1-1; the D gene is possibly TRBD1 (5 bases). Germline-derived CDR1 and CDR2 are ENHRY and SYGVKD. V dropped 7 bases and J dropped 2 bases, with 8 bases sitting between them. The CDR3 spans 12 residues.

Only one count was recorded for this clone. The V call is TRBV6-5, the J call TRBJ2-1; no reliable D call. The CDR3 is 13 residues long. The germline gives CDR1 MNHEY, CDR2 SVGAGI. V shed 6 bases and J shed 0 bases, with 6 bases lying between them. DNA of the CDR3: TGTGCCAGCAGAAGGAGCTCCTACAATGAGCAGTTCTTC. This translates into CASRRSSYNEQFF.

The CDR3 is CASSEYFNGIHTF. CDR3 bases: TGTGCCAGCAGTGAATATTTCAATGGGATCCACACCTTC. The chain joins TRBV25-1 to TRBJ1-2, with no clear D. This CDR3 is built from 13 residues. V was trimmed by 0 bases and J by 12 bases, leaving 14 bases between them. Germline-derived CDR1 and CDR2 are MGHDK and SYGVNS.

The chain carries TRBV28 and TRBJ2-1; D is ambiguous. CDR1 is MDHEN and CDR2 is SYDVKM in the germline V gene. The CDR3 runs to 14 residues. V lost 5 bases and J 2 bases, leaving 10 bases between the germline ends. In DNA, the CDR3 is TGTGCCAGCAGTCTCCCTTCCCCCTACAATGAGCAGTTCTTC. It codes for CASSLPSPYNEQFF. Full variable domain (outside the CDR3, taken from reference TRBV28 and TRBJ2-1): DVKVTQSSRYLVKRTGEKVFLECVQDMDHENMFWYRQDPGLGLRLIYFSYDVKMKEKGDIPEGYSVSREKKERFSLILESASTNQTSMYLCASSLPSPYNEQFFGPGTRLTVL.

This chain connects TRBV7-9 to TRBJ2-7; D might be TRBD2 (5 bases). Trimming cost V 5 bases and J 0 bases, with 20 bases left between them. The CDR3 loop spans 17 amino acids. CDR1 and CDR2 from the germline V gene are SEHNR and FQNEAQ (reference sequence). The CDR3 DNA is TGTGCCAGCAGCACAAGCCTAGCAGGTGGCTTCTCCTACGAGCAGTACTTC. Amino acids: CASSTSLAGGFSYEQYF.

V gene TRBV28 combines with J gene TRBJ2-7; TRBD2 aligns across 12 bases. V was pared by 2 bases and J by 2 bases, with 4 bases of the junction left unmatched. Germline CDR1 reads MDHEN; CDR2 reads SYDVKM. There are 16 residues in the CDR3. The CDR3 loop reads CASSLPLAGGAYEQYF. CDR3 sequence (DNA): TGTGCCAGCAGTTTACCTCTAGCGGGAGGGGCCTACGAGCAGTACTTC.

The gene calls are TRBV19 and TRBJ2-1; D unclear. Trimming stripped 1 base from V and 2 bases from J, with 9 bases between. The length of the CDR3 is 15 residues. Germline loops: CDR1 LNHDA, CDR2 SQIVND (reference sequence). As DNA, the CDR3 is TGTGCCAGTAGTATAGGTATAACAGCCTACAATGAGCAGTTCTTC. Its protein product is CASSIGITAYNEQFF.

The V and J genes are TRBV29-1 and TRBJ2-7; tentatively, D is TRBD1 (6 bases). The CDR3 extends over 14 amino acids. Germline loops: CDR1 SQVTM, CDR2 ANQGSEA. V lost 5 bases to trimming and J lost 3 bases, with 17 bases between them. The CDR3 DNA follows: TGCAGCGTTTCGGTTCACGCAGGGGTCTACGAGCAGTACTTC. It codes for CSVSVHAGVYEQYF.

This sequence joins TRBV9 and TRBJ1-1; the match to TRBD1 covers 10 bases. V trimming: 0 bases; J trimming: 8 bases; junction bases outside the gene matches: 7. CDR1 and CDR2 from the germline V gene are SGDLS and YYNGEE. CDR3 length equals 15 residues. This chain's CDR3 is CASSVVGTGAEEAFF. In nucleotides, the CDR3 is TGTGCCAGCAGCGTAGTCGGGACAGGGGCGGAAGAAGCTTTCTTT.

The chain carries TRBV15 and TRBJ2-1; 10 nucleotides line up with TRBD2. Germline V CDR1 and CDR2: LNHNV, YYDKDF (reference sequence). CDR3 length: 13 amino acids. V lost 8 bases to trimming and J lost 8 bases; unmatched junction nucleotides: 6. In DNA, the CDR3 is TGTGCCACCGCAAGCGGGAGGGCGTATGAGCAGTTCTTC. This sequence encodes CATASGRAYEQFF.

The CDR3 reads CASKRPTDTQYF. The CDR3 DNA follows: TGCGCCAGCAAGAGACCGACAGATACGCAGTATTTT. The chain combines TRBV10-2 with TRBJ2-3, with unresolved D. Germline V gives CDR1 WSHSY, CDR2 SAAADI. Trimming removed 7 bases at V and 3 bases at J, with 8 bases between. This CDR3 spans 12 amino acids.